This TCR beta chain was sequenced in a study of T cells after yellow fever vaccination. Turning to the study itself: Libraries from low-cell-number fractions were prepared with the SMART-Seq v4 Ultra Low Input RNA kit.

Study-level findings and limits: Secondary responses were weaker yet peaked faster, day 5 versus 15. Post-booster reappearance was seen for most primary-vaccination clones (roughly 97% CD4, around 89% CD8). The appearance of a small share of clonotypes in both CD4 and CD8 compartments was observed.

TCRdb ran MiXCR on the 5' RACE reads and lists one entry per CDR3 protein. Here the sample spans more than 250,000 distinct CDR3 sequences, roughly 7% being singletons. This clonotype was counted a few times. Its antigen is undetermined. With 6 bases clipped from V and 5 bases from J, the junction kept 12 bases outside the gene matches. This CDR3 has 15 residues. Germline V gene data show CDR1 as SGDLS and CDR2 as YYNGEE. The chain couples TRBV9 to TRBJ2-5, with 8 nucleotides matching TRBD2. The input for sequencing was PBMCs, taken about 49 days after the first yellow fever vaccination. The TCR comes from a man younger than 35 who received the YFV17D yellow fever vaccine. CDR3 protein: CASTTMGTRSETQYF. The CDR3 DNA reads as TGTGCCAGCACCACCATGGGGACTAGGAGCGAGACCCAGTACTTC.